Sequencing of this T cell receptor beta chain was carried out in a study of T-cell reconstitution after alpha-beta-depleted transplantation in children (dated by TCRdb to between 2015 and 2016). With regard to the full study: T-cell immune reconstitution after TCRalphabeta/CD19-depleted allogeneic hematopoietic cell transplantation in children was quantitatively tracked in the study by means of TCR repertoire profiling. General findings and caveats noted by the study authors: Hyperexpanded clone frequencies declined over subsequent months; after one year, T-cell counts and TCRbeta diversity were mostly attributed to newly produced T cells. Apparently early alphabetaT-cell count recovery about two months after transplant reportedly relied on only several hundred rapidly expanded clones derived from non-depleted graft cells. In some patients, the high TCRbeta diversity seen at day 60 was put down to recipient T cells and intrathymic progenitors that had survived conditioning.

CDR1 is given as MNHNS and CDR2 as SASEGT, both from the germline V gene. From the cysteine up to the phenylalanine, the CDR3 has a length of 14 residues. Just CDR3 DNA is preserved here, 42 bases in frame from base 1. V loses 7 bases, J loses 5 bases, and the germline ends lie 17 bases apart. This specimen's treatment or condition label, per the study, means: allogeneic hematopoietic cell transplantation with graft depleted of TCRalphabeta T cells and CD19 B cells. The transplant recipients were children given TCRalphabeta/CD19-depleted allogeneic hematopoietic cell grafts. Library preparation used PCR. Instrument on record: Illumina HiSeq 2500. To normalize quantification of the TCRbeta repertoire, the TCR libraries were built with molecular barcoding that relied on unique molecular identifiers. TCRdb trimmed public reads at Q25 via fastp, called clones via MiXCR and kept in-frame beta chains. Records with the same CDR3 protein are collapsed into one entry carrying the most frequent genes and DNA. The sample table shows almost 600,000 distinct CDR3 sequences, and 25% to 30% are seen once. Around a third of the sample comes from the top ten.

This clonotype was recorded a few times. The antigen it recognizes is unknown. No clone much larger than this one lies a single base away; base qualities are absent. The chain is encoded by TRBV6-1 joined to TRBJ1-1; the D gene lacks a confident call. The TCR comes from a boy under three years old with Wiskott-Aldrich syndrome, due to receive a stem cell transplant. The sample here was PBMCs, taken before TCRalphabeta/CD19-depleted stem cell transplant. The CDR3 amino acid sequence is: CASIFIKEETEAFF. The DNA sequence reads TGTGCCAGCATATTCATAAAAGAGGAAACTGAAGCTTTCTTT.